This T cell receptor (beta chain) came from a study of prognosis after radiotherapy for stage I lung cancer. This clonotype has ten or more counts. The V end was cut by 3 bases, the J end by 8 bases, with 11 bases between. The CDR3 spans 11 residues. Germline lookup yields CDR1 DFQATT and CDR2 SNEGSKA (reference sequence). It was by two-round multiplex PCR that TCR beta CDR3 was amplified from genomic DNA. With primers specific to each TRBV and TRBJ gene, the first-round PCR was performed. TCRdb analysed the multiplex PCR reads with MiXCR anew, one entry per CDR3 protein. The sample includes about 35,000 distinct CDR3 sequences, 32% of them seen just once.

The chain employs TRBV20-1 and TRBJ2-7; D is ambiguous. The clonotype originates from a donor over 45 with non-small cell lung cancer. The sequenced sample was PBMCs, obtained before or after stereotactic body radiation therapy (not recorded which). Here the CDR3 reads CSASSLGKQYF. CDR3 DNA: TGCAGTGCTAGTTCGCTAGGGAAGCAGTACTTC.